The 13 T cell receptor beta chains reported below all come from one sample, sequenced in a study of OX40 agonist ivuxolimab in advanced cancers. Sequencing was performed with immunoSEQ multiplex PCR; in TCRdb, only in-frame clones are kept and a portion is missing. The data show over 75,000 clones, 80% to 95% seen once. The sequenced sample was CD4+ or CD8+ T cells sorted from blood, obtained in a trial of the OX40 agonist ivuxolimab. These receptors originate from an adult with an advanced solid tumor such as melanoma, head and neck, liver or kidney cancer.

DNA for the CDR3: TGTGCCAGCAGCCCCCGACTAGCGGGAACCCTTGGCCCAGATACGCAGTATTTT. Its translation is CASSPRLAGTLGPDTQYF. The chain joins TRBV9 to TRBJ2-3, with 11 bases fitting TRBD2. The J segment lost 4 bases and the V segment lost 4 bases, leaving 14 bases of the junction unmatched. Germline V gene lookup returns CDR1 SGDLS and CDR2 YYNGEE. CDR3 size: 18 residues.

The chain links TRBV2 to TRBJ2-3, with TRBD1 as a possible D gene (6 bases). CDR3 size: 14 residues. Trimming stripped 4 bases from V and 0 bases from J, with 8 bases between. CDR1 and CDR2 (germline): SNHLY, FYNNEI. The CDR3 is CASSGTASTDTQYF. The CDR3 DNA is TGTGCCAGCAGTGGGACAGCTAGCACAGATACGCAGTATTTT.

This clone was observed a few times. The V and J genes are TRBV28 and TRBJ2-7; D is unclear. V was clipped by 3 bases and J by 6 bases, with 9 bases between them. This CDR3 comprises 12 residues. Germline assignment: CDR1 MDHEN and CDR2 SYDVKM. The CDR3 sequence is CASSFSAGEQYF. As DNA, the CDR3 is TGTGCCAGCAGTTTCTCAGCAGGCGAGCAGTACTTC.

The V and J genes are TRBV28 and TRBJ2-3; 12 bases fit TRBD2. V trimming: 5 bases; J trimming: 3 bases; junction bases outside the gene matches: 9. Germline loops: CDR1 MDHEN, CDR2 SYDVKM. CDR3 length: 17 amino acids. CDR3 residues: CASSQTGTSGRTDTQYF. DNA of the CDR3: TGTGCCAGCAGTCAGACCGGGACTAGCGGGCGAACAGATACGCAGTATTTT.

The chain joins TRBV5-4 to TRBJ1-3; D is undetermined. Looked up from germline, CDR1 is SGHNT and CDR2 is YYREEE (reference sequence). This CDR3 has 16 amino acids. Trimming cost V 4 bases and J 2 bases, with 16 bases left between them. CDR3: CASSPSAGRTGNTIYF. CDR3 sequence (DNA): TGTGCCAGCAGCCCGTCGGCAGGCCGAACTGGAAACACCATATATTTT. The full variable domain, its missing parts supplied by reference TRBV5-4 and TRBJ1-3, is ETGVTQSPTHLIKTRGQQVTLRCSSQSGHNTVSWYQQALGQGPQFIFQYYREEENGRGNFPPRFSGLQFPNYSSELNVNALELDDSALYLCASSPSAGRTGNTIYFGEGSWLTVV.

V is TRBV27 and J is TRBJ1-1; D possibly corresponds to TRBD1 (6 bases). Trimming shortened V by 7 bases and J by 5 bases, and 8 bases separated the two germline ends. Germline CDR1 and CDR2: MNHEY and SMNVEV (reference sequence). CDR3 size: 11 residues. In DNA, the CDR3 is TGTGCCAGCACCCAGGGGACTGAAGCTTTCTTT. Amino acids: CASTQGTEAFF.

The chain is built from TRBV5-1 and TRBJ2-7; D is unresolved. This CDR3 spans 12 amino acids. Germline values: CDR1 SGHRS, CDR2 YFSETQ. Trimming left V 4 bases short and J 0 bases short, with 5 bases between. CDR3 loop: CASSLSSYEQYF. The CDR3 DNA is TGCGCCAGCAGCCTGAGCTCCTACGAGCAGTACTTC.

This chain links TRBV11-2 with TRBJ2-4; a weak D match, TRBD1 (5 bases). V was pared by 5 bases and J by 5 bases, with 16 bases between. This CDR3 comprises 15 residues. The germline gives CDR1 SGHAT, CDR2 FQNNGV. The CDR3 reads CASSRSRVLENIQYF. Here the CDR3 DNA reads TGTGCCAGCAGCCGGAGCAGGGTATTGGAAAACATTCAGTACTTC.

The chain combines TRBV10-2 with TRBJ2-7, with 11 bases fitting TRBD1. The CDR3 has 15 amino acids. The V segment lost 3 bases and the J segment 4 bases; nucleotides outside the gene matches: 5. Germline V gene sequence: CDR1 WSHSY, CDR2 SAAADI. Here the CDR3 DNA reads TGCGCCAGCAGTGATCAGGGGACAGGGGGGTACGAGCAGTACTTC. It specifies CASSDQGTGGYEQYF.

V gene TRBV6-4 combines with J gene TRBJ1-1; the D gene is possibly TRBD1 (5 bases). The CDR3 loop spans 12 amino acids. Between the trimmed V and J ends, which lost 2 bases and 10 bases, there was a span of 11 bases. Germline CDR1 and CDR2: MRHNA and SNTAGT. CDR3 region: CASSDGATRAFF. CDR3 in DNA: TGTGCCAGCAGTGACGGGGCGACCCGAGCTTTCTTT.

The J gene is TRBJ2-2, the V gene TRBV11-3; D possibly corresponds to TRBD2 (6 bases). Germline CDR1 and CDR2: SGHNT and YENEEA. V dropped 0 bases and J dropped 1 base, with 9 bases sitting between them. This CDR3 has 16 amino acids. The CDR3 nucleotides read TGTGCCAGCAGCTTAGAAGCGGGCCAGAACACCGGGGAGCTGTTTTTT. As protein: CASSLEAGQNTGELFF.

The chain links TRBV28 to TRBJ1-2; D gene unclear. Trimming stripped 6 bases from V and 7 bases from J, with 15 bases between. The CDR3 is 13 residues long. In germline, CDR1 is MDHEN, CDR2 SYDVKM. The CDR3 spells CASRLGFTSGYTF. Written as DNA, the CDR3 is TGTGCCAGCAGACTAGGATTTACGAGTGGCTACACCTTC.

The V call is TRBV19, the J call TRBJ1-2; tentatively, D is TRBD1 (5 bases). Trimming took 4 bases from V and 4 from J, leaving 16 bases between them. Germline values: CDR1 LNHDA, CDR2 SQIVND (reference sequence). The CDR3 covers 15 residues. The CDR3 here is CASSTDTLPGYGYTF. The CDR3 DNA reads TGTGCCAGTAGTACGGACACCCTACCCGGCTATGGCTACACCTTC.